These 14 T cell receptor beta chains share one sample of origin, sequenced in a study of T-cell reconstitution after alpha-beta-depleted transplantation in children (dated by TCRdb to 2016 to 2017). Library preparation used PCR. TCRdb lists the instrument as Illumina HiSeq 2500. TCR library preparation used molecular barcoding, with unique molecular identifiers applied to normalize quantification of the TCRbeta repertoire. TCRdb applied fastp at Q25 and MiXCR to the public reads, then kept only in-frame beta chains. One record per CDR3 amino acid sequence lists the most common genes and DNA. The sample has around 130,000 distinct CDR3 sequences on record, 9.5% to 10% of them singletons. The ten largest clones capture about 24% of the sample. The sample's treatment or condition, from its label and the paper: allogeneic hematopoietic cell transplantation with graft depleted of TCRalphabeta T cells and CD19 B cells.

The sample here was PBMCs, mostly from graft donor cells, taken 180 days after TCRalphabeta/CD19-depleted stem cell transplant. These receptors were collected from a girl under three years old who had a stem cell transplant for combined immunodeficiency, so the T cells may come from the graft donor.

The J gene is TRBJ1-5, the V gene TRBV6-2 or TRBV6-3, with unresolved D. Germline V gives CDR1 MNHEY, CDR2 SVGEGT. Between the trimmed V and J ends, which lost 2 bases and 0 bases, there was a span of 5 bases. The CDR3 runs 14 residues. The CDR3 loop is CASSYTNSNQPQHF. As DNA, the CDR3 is TGTGCCAGCAGTTACACGAATAGCAATCAGCCCCAGCATTTT.

As to this clonotype: The germline gene is not matched at one end of the junction; a read error may be the cause. V usage is TRBV5-1 and J usage is TRBJ2-3; 9 nucleotides agree with TRBD1. There are 14 residues in the CDR3. Germline V gene sequence: CDR1 SGHRS, CDR2 YFSETQ. Here the CDR3 reads CAGSEGTGTDTQYF. CDR3 nucleotide sequence: TGCGCCGGCAGCGAAGGGACAGGGACAGATACGCAGTATTTT. Variable domain in full (rest from reference TRBV5-1 and TRBJ2-3): KAGVTQTPRYLIKTRGQQVTLSCSPISGHRSVSWYQQTPGQGLQFLFEYFSETQRNKGNFPGRFSGRQFSNSRSEMNVSTLELGDSALYLCAGSEGTGTDTQYFGPGTRLTVL.

In this sample, this clonotype turned up a few times. The V call is TRBV29-1, the J call TRBJ1-1; no clear D. Germline values: CDR1 SQVTM, CDR2 ANQGSEA. Trimming left V 6 bases short and J 6 bases short, with 20 bases between. The CDR3 is 14 residues long. The CDR3 DNA is TGCAGCGTCCAGAATATCAGGTCTCCTCCTGAAGCTTTCTTT. Protein: CSVQNIRSPPEAFF.

This clonotype was seen a few times. The CDR3 DNA is TGTGCCAGCAGTTTAAGGGGGGACAGAACCTACGAGCAGTACTTC. Protein: CASSLRGDRTYEQYF. The chain couples TRBV12-3 or TRBV12-4 to TRBJ2-7, with D possibly matching TRBD1 (7 bases). This CDR3 contains 15 residues. V gave up 2 bases and J gave up 2 bases, with 13 bases separating them.

This clonotype was observed many times. The chain uses TRBV18 and TRBJ2-7, with 9 bases that match TRBD2. CDR1 KGHSH and CDR2 LQKENI come from the germline V gene. J gave up 5 bases and V 4 bases, and 12 bases lay outside the gene matches. The CDR3 contains 16 residues. The CDR3 DNA follows: TGTGCCAGCTCACTAGCGGGGCTAGCGGGACAGCACGAGCAGTACTTC. Its protein product is CASSLAGLAGQHEQYF.

The CDR3 bases are TGCAGTGCTAGAGATGATTGGGAGCAGTACTTC. Protein: CSARDDWEQYF. This chain links TRBV20-1 with TRBJ2-7, with no clear D. CDR1 DFQATT and CDR2 SNEGSKA come from the germline V gene (reference sequence). V lost 0 bases and J lost 7, with 7 bases in between. CDR3 length: 11 residues.

This clonotype came up a few times. The chain recombines TRBV20-1 with TRBJ2-7, with a tentative D call TRBD2 (6 bases). Deletions cut 3 bases from V and 4 bases from J, with 13 bases between. The germline gives CDR1 DFQATT, CDR2 SNEGSKA (reference sequence). The CDR3 runs 13 residues. DNA for the CDR3: TGCAGTGCTAGTTGGAGGGTTGATTACGAGCAGTACTTC. It specifies CSASWRVDYEQYF.

At least ten counts were recorded for this clonotype. The CDR3 bases are TGCAGTGTCAGAGGCCGGGCTCGGATCAAGAACACTGAAGCTTTCTTT. This translates into CSVRGRARIKNTEAFF. This chain uses TRBV20-1 with TRBJ1-1; no clear D gene. This CDR3 spans 16 amino acids. CDR1 and CDR2 (germline): DFQATT, SNEGSKA (reference sequence). V gave up 7 bases and J gave up 1 base, with 22 bases separating them.

A few counts support this clonotype. This chain joins TRBV5-1 and TRBJ2-2; 7 bases fit TRBD1. Germline lookup yields CDR1 SGHRS and CDR2 YFSETQ. The trim removed 7 bases at V and 5 bases at J, leaving 2 bases unmatched. The CDR3 loop spans 12 amino acids. The CDR3 DNA follows: TGCGCCAGCGCAGGGGGTACCGGGGAGCTGTTTTTT. It translates to CASAGGTGELFF.

The gene calls are TRBV7-9 and TRBJ2-7; D might be TRBD1 (6 bases). Trimming removed 3 bases from V and 5 bases from J, with 11 bases in between. Germline V gives CDR1 SEHNR, CDR2 FQNEAQ (reference sequence). CDR3 length: 13 residues. CDR3 amino acids: CASSFWGRHEQYF. The CDR3 bases are TGTGCCAGCAGCTTCTGGGGGCGGCACGAGCAGTACTTC. Variable domain in full (rest from reference TRBV7-9 and TRBJ2-7): DTGVSQNPRHKITKRGQNVTFRCDPISEHNRLYWYRQTLGQGPEFLTYFQNEAQLEKSRLLSDRFSAERPKGSFSTLEIQRTEQGDSAMYLCASSFWGRHEQYFGPGTRLTVT.

This clonotype was counted only a few times. The chain is built from TRBV24-1 and TRBJ2-1, with D possibly matching TRBD1 (6 bases). The CDR3 extends over 16 amino acids. V shed 6 bases and J shed 5 bases, with 19 bases lying between them. The V gene's germline CDR1 is KGHDR and CDR2 SFDVKD. The CDR3 nucleotides are TGTGCCACCAGTTTTACAGGGAAACAGTGGGACAATGAGCAGTTCTTC. This codes for CATSFTGKQWDNEQFF.

This clonotype was seen a few times. The CDR3 loop is CASSPAGTRLGETQYF. The CDR3 region has the DNA TGTGCCAGCAGCCCCGCCGGGACCCGTTTAGGGGAGACCCAGTACTTC. This chain uses TRBV5-6 with TRBJ2-5; D is perhaps TRBD1 or TRBD2 (5 bases each). The CDR3 extends over 16 amino acids. Trimming removed 4 bases at V and 5 bases at J, with 21 bases between. Germline CDR1 SGHDT, CDR2 YYEEEE.

This clonotype is hyperexpanded in the sample. The V gene is TRBV13, the J gene TRBJ2-5, with TRBD1 identical over 10 bases. The CDR3 loop spans 14 amino acids. CDR1 and CDR2 from the germline V gene are PRHDT and FYEKMQ (reference sequence). Trimming removed 3 bases from V and 3 bases from J; junction bases left unmatched: 1. CDR3 in DNA: TGTGCCAGCAGCTTCGGGACAGGGGAAGAGACCCAGTACTTC. Translating gives CASSFGTGEETQYF. Variable domain in full (rest from reference TRBV13 and TRBJ2-5): AAGVIQSPRHLIKEKRETATLKCYPIPRHDTVYWYQQGPGQDPQFLISFYEKMQSDKGSIPDRFSAQQFSDYHSELNMSSLELGDSALYFCASSFGTGEETQYFGPGTRLLVL.

This clonotype was counted at least ten times. The rearrangement uses TRBV12-3 or TRBV12-4 and TRBJ2-7; 10 positions match TRBD2. This CDR3 comprises 16 residues. The trim removed 2 bases at V and 2 bases at J, leaving 6 bases unmatched. CDR3 in amino acids: CASSLRGLAGAYEQYF. The CDR3, as DNA: TGTGCCAGCAGTTTACGCGGGCTAGCGGGGGCCTACGAGCAGTACTTC.